These 18 T cell receptor beta chains came from one sample sequenced in a study of T cells in localized non-small cell lung cancer. Clones were sequenced by immunoSEQ multiplex PCR, and TCRdb holds only the in-frame ones, with some missing. The sample includes about 40,000 clones, 65% to 90% seen only once; the top ten take roughly 7.3%. Specimen: peripheral blood mononuclear cells, collected before any cancer treatment. Receptors were obtained from a male donor older than 55 with stage II lung adenocarcinoma.

CDR3 in DNA: TGTGCCAGCAGCCTTGGACAGTTCGGGGAGCTGTTTTTT. Protein: CASSLGQFGELFF. The chain combines TRBV7-2 with TRBJ2-2, with D possibly matching TRBD1 (6 bases). The CDR3 covers 13 residues. V dropped 5 bases and J dropped 7 bases, with 11 bases sitting between them. CDR1 and CDR2 (germline): SGHTA, FQGNSA.

This clone was detected only a few times. The rearrangement joins TRBV5-1 to TRBJ1-6; D may be TRBD1 (5 bases). This CDR3 has 16 residues. V was pared by 7 bases and J by 10 bases, with 24 bases between. CDR1 is SGHRS and CDR2 is YFSETQ in the germline V gene. The CDR3 coding sequence is TGCGCCAGCCGCACGGGACTCCAGGACGGAGGGTCACCCCTCCACTTT. It specifies CASRTGLQDGGSPLHF. The full variable domain, its missing parts supplied by reference TRBV5-1 and TRBJ1-6, is KAGVTQTPRYLIKTRGQQVTLSCSPISGHRSVSWYQQTPGQGLQFLFEYFSETQRNKGNFPGRFSGRQFSNSRSEMNVSTLELGDSALYLCASRTGLQDGGSPLHFGNGTRLTVT.

The chain uses TRBV7-8 and TRBJ1-3; the D gene is possibly TRBD1 (6 bases). Deletions cut 5 bases from V and 0 bases from J, with 17 bases between. The CDR3 consists of 17 residues. The germline V gene has CDR1 SGHVS and CDR2 FQNEAQ. The CDR3 reads CASSLQGRLSSGNTIYF. CDR3 sequence (DNA): TGTGCCAGCAGCCTACAGGGACGCCTGAGCTCTGGAAACACCATATATTTT.

The chain combines TRBV7-8 with TRBJ1-1; 9 bases agree with TRBD1. The length of the CDR3 is 14 residues. With 4 bases clipped from V and 9 bases from J, the junction kept 9 bases outside the gene matches. CDR1 is SGHVS and CDR2 is FQNEAQ in the germline V gene. The CDR3 bases are TGTGCCAGCAGCTCACCGGACAGGGGCGGGAAAGCTTTCTTT. Residues: CASSSPDRGGKAFF.

This chain joins TRBV5-4 and TRBJ2-5; D may match TRBD1 or TRBD2 (5 bases each). There are 14 residues in the CDR3. V lost 6 bases and J lost 5, with 17 bases in between. Germline lookup yields CDR1 SGHNT and CDR2 YYREEE (reference sequence). The CDR3 nucleotides read TGTGCCAGCAACACACAGAGGGGTGACGAGACCCAGTACTTC. It translates to CASNTQRGDETQYF.

V usage is TRBV5-6 and J usage is TRBJ1-2; D possibly corresponds to TRBD1 (6 bases). With 0 bases removed from V and 5 bases from J, the gap between germline ends came to 8 bases. The CDR3 has 13 residues. In germline, CDR1 is SGHDT, CDR2 YYEEEE. The CDR3 DNA reads TGTGCCAGCAGCTTGGCCGGACAGTATGGCTACACCTTC. This encodes CASSLAGQYGYTF.

This chain links TRBV18 with TRBJ2-7; D is perhaps TRBD1 (6 bases). Per the germline V gene, CDR1 is KGHSH and CDR2 is LQKENI. Trimming shortened V by 3 bases and J by 7 bases, and 13 bases separated the two germline ends. The CDR3 loop spans 13 amino acids. As DNA, the CDR3 is TGTGCCAGCTCACCGAAATTGAGGGGGGAGCAGTACTTC. As protein: CASSPKLRGEQYF.

The chain carries TRBV30 and TRBJ2-1; a possible D gene is TRBD2 (6 bases). The CDR3 length is 15 residues. The germline gives CDR1 GTSNPN, CDR2 SVGIG (reference sequence). The V end was cut by 5 bases, the J end by 0 bases, with 14 bases between. This CDR3 reads CAWALGGTSYNEQFF. In nucleotides, the CDR3 is TGTGCCTGGGCCTTGGGGGGTACCTCCTACAATGAGCAGTTCTTC.

The chain recombines TRBV28 with TRBJ2-5; tentative D call: TRBD1 (6 bases). The CDR3 has 15 residues. V gave up 8 bases and J gave up 3 bases, with 19 bases separating them. The germline V gene encodes CDR1 MDHEN and CDR2 SYDVKM. DNA for the CDR3: TGTGCCAGCCGGGACATCAGTGCCGGAAAAGAGACCCAGTACTTC. The encoded protein is CASRDISAGKETQYF. The whole variable domain, remainder taken from reference TRBV28 and TRBJ2-5, is DVKVTQSSRYLVKRTGEKVFLECVQDMDHENMFWYRQDPGLGLRLIYFSYDVKMKEKGDIPEGYSVSREKKERFSLILESASTNQTSMYLCASRDISAGKETQYFGPGTRLLVL.

The chain employs TRBV6-5 and TRBJ2-3; 11 bases agree with TRBD2. The CDR3 is made up of 15 amino acids. Germline loops: CDR1 MNHEY, CDR2 SVGAGI. V was pared by 4 bases and J by 4 bases, with 4 bases of the junction left unmatched. The CDR3 nucleotides are TGTGCCAGCAGTTCGACTAGCGGGACGGCAGATACGCAGTATTTT. This codes for CASSSTSGTADTQYF.

The CDR3, as DNA: TGCGCCAGCAGCTTGGATGGGGACAGGGGTTACAATGAGCAGTTCTTC. It codes for CASSLDGDRGYNEQFF. The gene calls are TRBV5-1 and TRBJ2-1; 10 bases map to TRBD1. CDR3 length: 16 residues. Germline CDR1 SGHRS, CDR2 YFSETQ. The V segment lost 0 bases and the J segment 4 bases; nucleotides outside the gene matches: 4.

This chain uses TRBV5-1 with TRBJ2-2; D unclear. The CDR3 covers 13 residues. Trimming took 3 bases from V and 6 from J, leaving 9 bases between them. Germline assignment: CDR1 SGHRS and CDR2 YFSETQ. CDR3 loop: CASSSPPAGELFF. The CDR3 DNA sequence: TGCGCCAGCAGCTCCCCTCCCGCCGGGGAGCTGTTTTTT.

This clone was observed a few times. The chain has TRBV5-1 and TRBJ2-4; maybe TRBD2 (6 bases). The V end was cut by 0 bases, the J end by 8 bases, with 9 bases between. CDR3 length: 13 residues. In germline, CDR1 is SGHRS, CDR2 YFSETQ. In DNA form, the CDR3 reads TGCGCCAGCAGCTTGGACAGGAGGGACATTCAGTACTTC. Its protein product is CASSLDRRDIQYF.

J is TRBJ1-1 and V is TRBV30, with D maybe TRBD1 (5 bases). V gave up 2 bases and J gave up 4 bases, with 17 bases separating them. The germline gives CDR1 GTSNPN, CDR2 SVGIG (reference sequence). CDR3 length equals 15 residues. The CDR3 nucleotides read TGTGCCTGGAGTCCACTCGGGGGAGGAGGCACTGAAGCTTTCTTT. Encoded protein: CAWSPLGGGGTEAFF.

The chain is built from TRBV19 and TRBJ2-2; D gene ambiguous. This CDR3 has 19 amino acids. Trimming removed 6 bases at V and 2 bases at J, with 25 bases between. CDR1 is LNHDA, CDR2 SQIVND, per germline (reference sequence). The CDR3 DNA is TGTGCCAGTAGGGATTCCCGTGGGTGGTCCGCCCCTAACACCGGGGAGCTGTTTTTT. It encodes CASRDSRGWSAPNTGELFF.

There are a few counts of this clone. This chain links TRBV2 with TRBJ2-7, with a weak D call TRBD1 (7 bases). Between the trimmed V and J ends, which lost 8 bases and 2 bases, there was a span of 13 bases. The CDR3 runs to 13 residues. CDR1 is SNHLY, CDR2 FYNNEI, per germline. The CDR3 DNA follows: TGTGCCAGCGACGGAGGGGGCACCTACGAGCAGTACTTC. Its protein is CASDGGGTYEQYF.

The chain links TRBV11-2 to TRBJ1-3; the D gene is possibly TRBD1 (5 bases). This CDR3 is built from 13 residues. V lost 5 bases and J lost 7, with 12 bases in between. CDR1 SGHAT and CDR2 FQNNGV come from the germline V gene. The CDR3, as DNA: TGTGCCAGCAGCCCCGGGACCGCGAACACCATATATTTT. It yields the protein CASSPGTANTIYF.

The V call is TRBV28, the J call TRBJ2-7; a possible D gene is TRBD2 (5 bases). The CDR3 spans 12 residues. Deletions cut 7 bases from V and 2 bases from J, with 9 bases between. The germline V gene has CDR1 MDHEN and CDR2 SYDVKM. The CDR3 is CASNPGTYEQYF. CDR3 DNA: TGTGCCAGCAATCCGGGAACCTACGAGCAGTACTTC. The full variable domain, in which reference TRBV28 and TRBJ2-7 provide the parts outside the CDR3, is DVKVTQSSRYLVKRTGEKVFLECVQDMDHENMFWYRQDPGLGLRLIYFSYDVKMKEKGDIPEGYSVSREKKERFSLILESASTNQTSMYLCASNPGTYEQYFGPGTRLTVT.